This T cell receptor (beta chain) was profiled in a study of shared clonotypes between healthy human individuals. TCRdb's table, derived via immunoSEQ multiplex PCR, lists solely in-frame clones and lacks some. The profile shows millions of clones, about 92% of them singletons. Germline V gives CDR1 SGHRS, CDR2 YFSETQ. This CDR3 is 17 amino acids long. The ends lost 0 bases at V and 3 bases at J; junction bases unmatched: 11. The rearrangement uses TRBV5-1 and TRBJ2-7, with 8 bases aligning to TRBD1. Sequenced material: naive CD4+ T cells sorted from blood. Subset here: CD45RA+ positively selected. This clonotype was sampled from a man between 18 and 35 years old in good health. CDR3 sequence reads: CASSLAVGTGGFYEQYF. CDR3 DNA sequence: TGCGCCAGCAGCTTGGCCGTAGGGACAGGAGGATTCTACGAGCAGTACTTC.